A few counts support the clone carrying this T cell receptor (beta chain). The data derive from a study of CD8+ T cells in alopecia areata. Once RNA had been extracted, it was reverse transcribed into cDNA to act as the sequencing template. Sequencing was performed with immunoSEQ multiplex PCR; in TCRdb, only in-frame clones are kept and a portion is missing. The table records 55,000 to 65,000 clones, around 47% of them present only once. Germline lookup yields CDR1 SEHNR and CDR2 FQNEAQ (reference sequence). This CDR3 spans 16 amino acids. J was trimmed by 4 bases and V by 3 bases; bases with no gene match: 12. Isolation of CD4+ and CD8+ T cells from PBMCs was achieved by sorting.

The sequenced material came from NKG2D-low CD8+ T cells sorted from blood. This chain uses TRBV7-9 with TRBJ2-7; 7 bases match TRBD2. The sequence was obtained from a human donor with alopecia areata. The CDR3 protein is CASSFPSGSPPYEQYF. The CDR3 DNA reads as TGTGCCAGCAGCTTCCCTAGCGGATCTCCACCGTACGAGCAGTACTTC.